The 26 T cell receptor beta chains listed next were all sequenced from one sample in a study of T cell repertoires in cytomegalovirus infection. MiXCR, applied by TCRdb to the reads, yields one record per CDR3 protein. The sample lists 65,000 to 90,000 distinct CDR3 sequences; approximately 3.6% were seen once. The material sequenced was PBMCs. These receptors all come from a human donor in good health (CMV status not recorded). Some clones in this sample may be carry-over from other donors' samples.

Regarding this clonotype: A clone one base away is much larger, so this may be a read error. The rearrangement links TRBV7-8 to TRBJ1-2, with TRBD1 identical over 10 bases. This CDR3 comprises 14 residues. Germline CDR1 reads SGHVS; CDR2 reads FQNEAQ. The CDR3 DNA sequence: TGTGCCAGCAGCCAGGACAGGGGGTCTTATGGCCACACCTTC. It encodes CASSQDRGSYGHTF.

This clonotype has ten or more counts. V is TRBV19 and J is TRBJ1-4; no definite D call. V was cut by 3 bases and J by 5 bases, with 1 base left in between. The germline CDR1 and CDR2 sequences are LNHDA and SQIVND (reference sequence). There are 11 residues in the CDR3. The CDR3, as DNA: TGTGCCAGTAGTATGAATGAAAAACTGTTTTTT. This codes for CASSMNEKLFF.

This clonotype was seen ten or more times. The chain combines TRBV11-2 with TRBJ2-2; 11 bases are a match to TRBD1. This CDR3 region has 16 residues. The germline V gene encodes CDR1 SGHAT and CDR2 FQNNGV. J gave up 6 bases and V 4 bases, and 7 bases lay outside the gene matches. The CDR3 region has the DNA TGTGCCAGCAGCTGGGACAGGGGGTTTGTTCCCGGGGAGCTGTTTTTT. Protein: CASSWDRGFVPGELFF.

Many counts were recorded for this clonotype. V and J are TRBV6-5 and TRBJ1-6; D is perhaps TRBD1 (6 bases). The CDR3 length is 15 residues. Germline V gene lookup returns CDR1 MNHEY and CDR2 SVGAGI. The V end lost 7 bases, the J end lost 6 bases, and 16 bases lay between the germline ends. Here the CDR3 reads CASMEISGANSPLHF. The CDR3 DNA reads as TGTGCCAGCATGGAAATATCAGGGGCTAATTCACCCCTCCACTTT.

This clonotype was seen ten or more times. CDR3 nucleotides: TGTGCCAGCGAACGATCCGGGGGCACCGGGGAGCTGTTTTTT. Its protein is CASERSGGTGELFF. The rearrangement links TRBV12-3 or TRBV12-4 to TRBJ2-2; possibly TRBD2 for D (6 bases). The CDR3 has 14 amino acids. V was pared by 8 bases and J by 4 bases, with 14 bases between.

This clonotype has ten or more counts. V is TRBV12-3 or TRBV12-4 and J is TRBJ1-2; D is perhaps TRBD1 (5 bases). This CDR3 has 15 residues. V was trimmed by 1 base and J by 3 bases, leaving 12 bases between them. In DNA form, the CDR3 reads TGTGCCAGCAGTTTAGGGTCCGGGACTTACTATGGCTACACCTTC. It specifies CASSLGSGTYYGYTF.

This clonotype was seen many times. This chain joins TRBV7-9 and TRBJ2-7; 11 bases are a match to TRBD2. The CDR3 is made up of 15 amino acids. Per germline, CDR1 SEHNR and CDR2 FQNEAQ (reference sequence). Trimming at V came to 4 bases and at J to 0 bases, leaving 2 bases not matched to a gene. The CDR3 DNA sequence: TGTGCCAGCAGCTACACTAGCGGGAGCTCCTACGAGCAGTACTTC. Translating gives CASSYTSGSSYEQYF.

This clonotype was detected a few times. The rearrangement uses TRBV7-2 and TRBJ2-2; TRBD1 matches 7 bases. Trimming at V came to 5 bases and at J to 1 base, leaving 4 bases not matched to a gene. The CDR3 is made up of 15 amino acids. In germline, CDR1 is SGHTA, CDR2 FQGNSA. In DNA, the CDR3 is TGTGCCAGCAGCACCCGACAGGGGAACACCGGGGAGCTGTTTTTT. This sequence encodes CASSTRQGNTGELFF.

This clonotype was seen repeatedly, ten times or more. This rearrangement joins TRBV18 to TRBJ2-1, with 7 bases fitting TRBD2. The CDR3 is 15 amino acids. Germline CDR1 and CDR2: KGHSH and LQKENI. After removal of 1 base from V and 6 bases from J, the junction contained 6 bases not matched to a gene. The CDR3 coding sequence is TGTGCCAGCTCACCACTTGGCGGGAGCGTCAATGAGCAGTTCTTC. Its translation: CASSPLGGSVNEQFF.

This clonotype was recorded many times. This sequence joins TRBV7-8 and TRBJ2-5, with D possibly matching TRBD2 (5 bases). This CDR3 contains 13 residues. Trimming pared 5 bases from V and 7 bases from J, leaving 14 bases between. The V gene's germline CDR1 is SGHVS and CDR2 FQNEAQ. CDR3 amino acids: CASSLNTGRTQYF. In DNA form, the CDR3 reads TGTGCCAGCAGCCTTAATACGGGGAGGACCCAGTACTTC.

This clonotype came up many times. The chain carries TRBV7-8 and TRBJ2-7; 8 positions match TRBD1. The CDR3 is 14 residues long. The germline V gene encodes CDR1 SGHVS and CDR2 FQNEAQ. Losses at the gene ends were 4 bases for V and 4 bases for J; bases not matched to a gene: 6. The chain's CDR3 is CASSSRQGWYEQYF. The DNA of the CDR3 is TGTGCCAGCAGCTCCCGACAGGGGTGGTACGAGCAGTACTTC.

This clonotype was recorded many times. The CDR3 DNA is TGTGCCAGTGGACTAGCGAAGAATGAGCAGTTCTTC. Translating it yields CASGLAKNEQFF. V is TRBV28 and J is TRBJ2-1, with TRBD2 identical over 9 bases. The trim removed 9 bases at V and 7 bases at J, leaving 4 bases unmatched. Looked up from germline, CDR1 is MDHEN and CDR2 is SYDVKM. CDR3 length equals 12 residues.

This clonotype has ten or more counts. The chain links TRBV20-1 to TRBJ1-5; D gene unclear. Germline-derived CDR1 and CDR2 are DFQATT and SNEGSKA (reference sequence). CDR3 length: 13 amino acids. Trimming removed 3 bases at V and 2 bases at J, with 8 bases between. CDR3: CSARPGGNQPQHF. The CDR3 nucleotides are TGCAGTGCTAGGCCCGGGGGCAATCAGCCCCAGCATTTT.

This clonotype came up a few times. The CDR3 sequence is CSASDSSGRPSEQFF. CDR3 bases: TGCAGTGCTAGCGATTCCAGCGGGAGGCCCAGTGAGCAGTTCTTC. V and J are TRBV20-1 and TRBJ2-1; TRBD2 matches 9 bases. The trim removed 3 bases at V and 9 bases at J, leaving 12 bases unmatched. The CDR3 covers 15 residues. Germline assignment: CDR1 DFQATT and CDR2 SNEGSKA (reference sequence).

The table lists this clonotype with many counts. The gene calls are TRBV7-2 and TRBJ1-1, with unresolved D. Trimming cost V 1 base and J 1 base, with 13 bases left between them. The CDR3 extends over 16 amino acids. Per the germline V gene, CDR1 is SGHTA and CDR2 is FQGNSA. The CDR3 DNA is TGTGCCAGCAGCTTAGTAGGGCTACCTACGAACACTGAAGCTTTCTTT. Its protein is CASSLVGLPTNTEAFF.

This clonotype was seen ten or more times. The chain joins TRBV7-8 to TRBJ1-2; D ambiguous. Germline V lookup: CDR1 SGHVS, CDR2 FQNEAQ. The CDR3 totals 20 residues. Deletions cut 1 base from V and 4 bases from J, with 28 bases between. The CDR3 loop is CASSLDKGGSYPQYGYGYTF. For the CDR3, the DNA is TGTGCCAGCAGCTTAGACAAGGGTGGTTCATACCCCCAGTACGGCTATGGCTACACCTTC.

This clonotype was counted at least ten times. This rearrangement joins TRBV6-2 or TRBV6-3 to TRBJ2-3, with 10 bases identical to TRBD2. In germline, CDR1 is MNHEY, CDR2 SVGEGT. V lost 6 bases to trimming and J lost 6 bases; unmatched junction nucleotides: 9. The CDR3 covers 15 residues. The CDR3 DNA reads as TGTGCCAGCAGAGCGAGCGGGAGGGGGAAGGATACGCAGTATTTT. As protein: CASRASGRGKDTQYF.

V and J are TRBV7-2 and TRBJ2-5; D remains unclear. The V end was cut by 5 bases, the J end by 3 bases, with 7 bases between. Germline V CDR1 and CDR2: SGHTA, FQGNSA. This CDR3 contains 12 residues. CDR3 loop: CASSPVEETQYF. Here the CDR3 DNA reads TGTGCCAGCAGCCCGGTGGAAGAGACCCAGTACTTC.

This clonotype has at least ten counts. This chain's CDR3 is CASSTRTGAYQETQYF. DNA for the CDR3: TGTGCCAGCAGCACAAGGACGGGGGCGTACCAAGAGACCCAGTACTTC. The J gene is TRBJ2-5, the V gene TRBV7-2; the D gene could be TRBD1 or TRBD2 (6 bases each). This CDR3 is built from 16 residues. Between the trimmed V and J ends, which lost 5 bases and 0 bases, there was a span of 16 bases. CDR1 and CDR2 from the germline V gene are SGHTA and FQGNSA. Combining the CDR3 with reference TRBV7-2 and TRBJ2-5 gives the whole variable domain GAGVSQSPSNKVTEKGKDVELRCDPISGHTALYWYRQSLGQGLEFLIYFQGNSAPDKSGLPSDRFSAERTGGSVSTLTIQRTQQEDSAVYLCASSTRTGAYQETQYFGPGTRLLVL.

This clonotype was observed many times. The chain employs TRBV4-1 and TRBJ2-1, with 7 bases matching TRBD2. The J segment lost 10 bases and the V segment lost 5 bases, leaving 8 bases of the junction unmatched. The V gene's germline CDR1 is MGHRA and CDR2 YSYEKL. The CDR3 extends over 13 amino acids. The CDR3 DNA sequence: TGCGCCAGCAGCACTCGCGGGGGTTACGAGCAGTTCTTC. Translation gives CASSTRGGYEQFF.

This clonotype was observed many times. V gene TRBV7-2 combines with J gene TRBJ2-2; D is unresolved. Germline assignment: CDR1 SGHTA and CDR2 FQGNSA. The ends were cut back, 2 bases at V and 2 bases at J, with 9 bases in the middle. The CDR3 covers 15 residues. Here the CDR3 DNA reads TGTGCCAGCAGCTTAAGGTTGGGAAACACCGGGGAGCTGTTTTTT. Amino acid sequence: CASSLRLGNTGELFF.

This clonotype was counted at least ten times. The CDR3 is CASSPDRVNTGELFF. The CDR3 DNA reads as TGTGCCAGCAGTCCCGACAGGGTAAACACCGGGGAGCTGTTTTTT. The rearrangement links TRBV7-8 to TRBJ2-2; 7 positions match TRBD1. Germline lookup yields CDR1 SGHVS and CDR2 FQNEAQ. This CDR3 has 15 amino acids. The J segment lost 2 bases and the V segment lost 6 bases, leaving 6 bases of the junction unmatched.

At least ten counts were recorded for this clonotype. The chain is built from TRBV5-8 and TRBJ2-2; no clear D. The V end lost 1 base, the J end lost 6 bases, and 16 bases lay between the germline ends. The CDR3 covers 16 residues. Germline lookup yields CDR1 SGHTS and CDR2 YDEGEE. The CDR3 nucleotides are TGTGCCAGCAGCTTGAAAGTTATTAGGCGCTCCGGGGAGCTGTTTTTT. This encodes CASSLKVIRRSGELFF. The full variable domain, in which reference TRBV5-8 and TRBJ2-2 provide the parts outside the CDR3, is EAGVTQSPTHLIKTRGQQATLRCSPISGHTSVYWYQQALGLGLQFLLWYDEGEERNRGNFPPRFSGRQFPNYSSELNVNALELEDSALYLCASSLKVIRRSGELFFGEGSRLTVL.

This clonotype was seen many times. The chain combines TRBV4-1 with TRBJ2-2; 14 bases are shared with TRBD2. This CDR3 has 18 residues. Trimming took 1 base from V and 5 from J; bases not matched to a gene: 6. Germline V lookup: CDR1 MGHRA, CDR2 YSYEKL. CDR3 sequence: CASSQAGLAGVGTGELFF. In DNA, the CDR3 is TGCGCCAGCAGCCAAGCGGGACTAGCGGGAGTAGGGACCGGGGAGCTGTTTTTT.

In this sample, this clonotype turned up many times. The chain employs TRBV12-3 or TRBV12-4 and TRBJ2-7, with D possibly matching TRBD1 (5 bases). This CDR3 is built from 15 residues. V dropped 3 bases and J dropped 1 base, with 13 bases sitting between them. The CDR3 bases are TGTGCCAGCAGTTTGGGCAGGGTCCTGTCCTACGAGCAGTACTTC. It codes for CASSLGRVLSYEQYF.

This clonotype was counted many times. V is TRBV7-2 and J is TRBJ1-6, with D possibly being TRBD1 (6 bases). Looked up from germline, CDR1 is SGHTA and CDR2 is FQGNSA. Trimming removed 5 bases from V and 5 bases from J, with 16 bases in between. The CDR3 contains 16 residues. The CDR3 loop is CASSPQTGLNNSPLHF. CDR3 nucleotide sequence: TGTGCCAGCAGCCCACAGACAGGCCTCAATAATTCACCCCTCCACTTT. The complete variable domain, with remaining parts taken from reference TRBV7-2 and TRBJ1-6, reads GAGVSQSPSNKVTEKGKDVELRCDPISGHTALYWYRQSLGQGLEFLIYFQGNSAPDKSGLPSDRFSAERTGGSVSTLTIQRTQQEDSAVYLCASSPQTGLNNSPLHFGNGTRLTVT.